This T cell receptor (beta chain) was recorded in a study of shared clonotypes between healthy human individuals. Whole-study results and caveats: A reduction in generation probabilities was seen for non-shared clonotypes relative to those shared by all four donors.

Naive CD8 cells comprised CD45RO-negative, CCR7-positively selected cells, excluding terminally differentiated effector memory CD45RA+ cells. Produced via immunoSEQ multiplex PCR; TCRdb's table is partial and in-frame only. The top ten hold 1.5% to 2% of the sample, which has around 2.1 million clones, roughly 91% seen once. The germline V gene has CDR1 MNHEY and CDR2 SMNVEV (reference sequence). V was shortened by 6 bases and J by 8 bases, with 14 bases between the two germline ends. The CDR3 runs to 13 residues. With regard to this clone: Its antigen is still unknown.

The specimen was naive CD8+ T cells from PBMCs. This clonotype was sampled from a man aged 18 to 29 in good health. Some clones in this sample may be carry-over from other donors' samples. V and J are TRBV27 and TRBJ2-1; TRBD2 might be the D (6 bases). CDR3 nucleotides: TGTGCCAGCAGCCTAGCGTTCGCCTATGAGCAGTTCTTC. Encoded protein: CASSLAFAYEQFF.